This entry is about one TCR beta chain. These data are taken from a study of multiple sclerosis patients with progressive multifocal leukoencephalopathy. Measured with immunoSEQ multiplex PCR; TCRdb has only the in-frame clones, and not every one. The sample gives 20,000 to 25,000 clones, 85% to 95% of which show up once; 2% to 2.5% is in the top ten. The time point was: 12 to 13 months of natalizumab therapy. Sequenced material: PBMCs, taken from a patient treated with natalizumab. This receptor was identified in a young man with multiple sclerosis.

CDR3 region: CATLDRGSSVEQYF. As DNA, the CDR3 is TGTGCCACCTTGGACAGGGGTTCGTCCGTGGAGCAGTACTTC. This sequence joins TRBV10-3 and TRBJ2-7; TRBD1 matches 9 bases. With V trimmed by 10 bases and J by 7 bases, 14 bases remained unmatched. The CDR3 length is 14 residues. The germline V gene has CDR1 ENHRY and CDR2 SYGVKD.